The 30 T cell receptor beta chains below come from one sample, sequenced in a study of blood T cell repertoires in COVID-19. TCRdb keeps only in-frame clones here, not all; method: immunoSEQ multiplex PCR. Of 100,000 to 150,000 clones listed, approximately 85% are singletons. The sequencing sample was made of peripheral blood. The source of these receptors is a woman of 80 years or more with COVID-19, enrolled during active disease.

This clone was detected once. The chain joins TRBV15 to TRBJ1-1; 7 bases fit TRBD1. The CDR3 runs 14 residues. Germline V gene lookup returns CDR1 LNHNV and CDR2 YYDKDF (reference sequence). V lost 5 bases and J lost 1; bases outside the gene matches: 4. The CDR3 bases are TGTGCCACCAGCCCAAGGGACAGGAACACTGAAGCTTTCTTT. This translates into CATSPRDRNTEAFF.

The CDR3 loop reads CATSDSGTGGTGPQHF. CDR3 nucleotide sequence: TGTGCCACCAGTGATTCCGGGACAGGGGGGACAGGTCCCCAGCATTTT. The rearrangement links TRBV24-1 to TRBJ1-5; 11 positions match TRBD1. With 2 bases clipped from V and 10 bases from J, the junction kept 9 bases outside the gene matches. The CDR3 is 16 amino acids. Germline CDR1 is KGHDR and CDR2 is SFDVKD.

CDR3 in amino acids: CASSSGHRYEQYF. The CDR3 nucleotides read TGTGCCAGCAGTTCGGGACATCGCTACGAGCAGTACTTC. The J gene is TRBJ2-7, the V gene TRBV28, with a tentative D call TRBD1 (6 bases). This CDR3 has 13 amino acids. V lost 4 bases to trimming and J lost 3 bases, with 10 bases between them. In germline, CDR1 is MDHEN, CDR2 SYDVKM.

Only one count was recorded for this clone. The chain uses TRBV12-3 or TRBV12-4 and TRBJ1-1; 7 nucleotides align to TRBD1. V was pared by 7 bases and J by 0 bases, with 2 bases of the junction left unmatched. This CDR3 has 13 amino acids. CDR3 amino acids: CASTGQVNTEAFF. The DNA for the CDR3 is TGTGCCAGCACTGGACAGGTGAACACTGAAGCTTTCTTT.

The chain links TRBV4-3 to TRBJ2-3; perhaps TRBD2 as D (5 bases). The CDR3 loop spans 19 amino acids. Germline assignment: CDR1 LGHNA and CDR2 YSLEER. The V end was cut by 0 bases, the J end by 0 bases, with 19 bases between. The CDR3 DNA sequence: TGCGCCAGCAGCCAAGATGGACTCTTAGAGGGAACTAGCACAGATACGCAGTATTTT. Translated: CASSQDGLLEGTSTDTQYF.

The chain combines TRBV7-7 with TRBJ2-6; unclear D gene. CDR1 and CDR2 (germline): SSHAT, FNYEAQ (reference sequence). The CDR3 consists of 13 residues. V lost 5 bases and J 4 bases, leaving 6 bases between the germline ends. CDR3 protein: CASSRPGANVLTF. CDR3 bases: TGTGCCAGCAGCCGTCCCGGGGCCAACGTCCTGACTTTC.

The chain recombines TRBV4-2 with TRBJ2-4; 7 bases match TRBD2. This CDR3 comprises 18 residues. Trimming at V came to 4 bases and at J to 2 bases, leaving 14 bases not matched to a gene. CDR1 is LGHNA and CDR2 is YNFKEQ in the germline V gene. CDR3 in amino acids: CASSPWLGEGSTKNIQYF. The CDR3 nucleotides read TGTGCCAGCAGCCCCTGGCTAGGGGAGGGATCGACCAAAAACATTCAGTACTTC.

This chain joins TRBV5-1 and TRBJ2-7, with a possible D match to TRBD1 (6 bases). This CDR3 is 12 amino acids long. Germline V gene data show CDR1 as SGHRS and CDR2 as YFSETQ. The V end was cut by 1 base, the J end by 6 bases, with 8 bases between. The CDR3 DNA reads as TGCGCCAGCAGCTTGCAGGGGCCCGAGCAGTACTTC. It codes for CASSLQGPEQYF.

The V call is TRBV9, the J call TRBJ2-3, with a tentative D call TRBD2 (5 bases). The V end was cut by 0 bases, the J end by 0 bases, with 14 bases between. CDR1 is SGDLS and CDR2 is YYNGEE in the germline V gene. This CDR3 region has 17 residues. The CDR3 is CASSVEAGQTSTDTQYF. CDR3 bases: TGTGCCAGCAGCGTAGAGGCGGGCCAGACTAGCACAGATACGCAGTATTTT.

This sequence joins TRBV5-4 and TRBJ1-1; 7 positions agree with TRBD1. Trimming took 7 bases from V and 4 from J; bases not matched to a gene: 10. The CDR3 has 14 amino acids. Germline assignment: CDR1 SGHNT and CDR2 YYREEE (reference sequence). CDR3 sequence reads: CASHRQGVSTEAFF. The CDR3 coding sequence is TGTGCCAGCCATAGGCAGGGGGTTAGCACTGAAGCTTTCTTT.

Only one count was recorded for this clone. The chain joins TRBV9 to TRBJ2-2; TRBD2 is a possible D gene (5 bases). The CDR3 sequence is 14 residues long. Germline values: CDR1 SGDLS, CDR2 YYNGEE. The V end lost 3 bases, the J end lost 1 base, and 7 bases lay between the germline ends. CDR3 region: CASSAGLNTGELFF. CDR3 nucleotides: TGTGCCAGCAGCGCAGGACTGAACACCGGGGAGCTGTTTTTT.

The chain links TRBV6-6 to TRBJ1-1, with 12 bases matching TRBD1. The germline CDR1 and CDR2 sequences are MNHNY and SVGAGI (reference sequence). CDR3 length: 16 residues. The junction had 6 bases not matched to a gene; V was cut back by 7 bases and J by 0 bases. The DNA of the CDR3 is TGTGCCAGCAACTTGGGACAGGGGGCGATGAACACTGAAGCTTTCTTT. It specifies CASNLGQGAMNTEAFF.

The chain is built from TRBV19 and TRBJ2-3, with 8 nucleotides matching TRBD1. The germline CDR1 and CDR2 sequences are LNHDA and SQIVND (reference sequence). The CDR3 covers 16 residues. V was pared by 5 bases and J by 1 base, with 8 bases of the junction left unmatched. CDR3 in amino acids: CASSFAGGGGTDTQYF. For the CDR3, the DNA is TGTGCCAGTAGTTTTGCAGGGGGCGGAGGCACAGATACGCAGTATTTT.

This sequence joins TRBV9 and TRBJ2-3; D is possibly TRBD1 (5 bases). There are 15 residues in the CDR3. Germline V gene data show CDR1 as SGDLS and CDR2 as YYNGEE. Trimming removed 6 bases from V and 3 bases from J, with 17 bases in between. This CDR3 is CASTNDPQGTDTQYF. CDR3 DNA sequence: TGTGCCAGCACCAATGACCCGCAGGGAACAGATACGCAGTATTTT.

This chain links TRBV9 with TRBJ2-2, with D maybe TRBD2 (6 bases). Germline V gene sequence: CDR1 SGDLS, CDR2 YYNGEE. Trimming cost V 4 bases and J 1 base, with 8 bases left between them. This CDR3 is 14 amino acids long. The chain's CDR3 is CASSISGNTGELFF. CDR3 bases: TGTGCCAGCAGCATTAGCGGGAACACCGGGGAGCTGTTTTTT.

The chain has TRBV19 and TRBJ2-7, with D maybe TRBD2 (5 bases). Germline CDR1 is LNHDA and CDR2 is SQIVND (reference sequence). Trimming shortened V by 7 bases and J by 2 bases, and 15 bases separated the two germline ends. The CDR3 totals 14 residues. In nucleotides, the CDR3 is TGTGCCAGTAACGAAAACAGCGGACCCTACGAGCAGTACTTC. This codes for CASNENSGPYEQYF.

This chain uses TRBV27 with TRBJ2-5, with TRBD2 matching 10 bases. CDR3 length: 13 residues. CDR1 is MNHEY and CDR2 is SMNVEV in the germline V gene (reference sequence). V lost 5 bases to trimming and J lost 3 bases; unmatched junction nucleotides: 0. The CDR3 DNA sequence: TGTGCCAGCAGTGGGACTAGCGAAGAGACCCAGTACTTC. Its protein product is CASSGTSEETQYF.

This clone was observed once. This chain connects TRBV27 to TRBJ2-3; D is unclear. The CDR3 consists of 11 residues. Deletions cut 6 bases from V and 5 bases from J, with 6 bases between. Germline loops: CDR1 MNHEY, CDR2 SMNVEV (reference sequence). The CDR3 DNA reads as TGTGCCAGCAGGTATAGAGATACGCAGTATTTT. Translated, it gives CASRYRDTQYF.

This sequence joins TRBV7-8 and TRBJ2-7; 8 bases align to TRBD2. The CDR3 consists of 15 residues. Germline V gene data show CDR1 as SGHVS and CDR2 as FQNEAQ. V lost 5 bases to trimming and J lost 0 bases; unmatched junction nucleotides: 6. The chain's CDR3 is CASSRGLAVSYEQYF. In DNA form, the CDR3 reads TGTGCCAGCAGCCGAGGACTAGCCGTCTCCTACGAGCAGTACTTC.

The chain recombines TRBV5-8 with TRBJ2-7; 7 bases are a match to TRBD2. This CDR3 comprises 15 residues. Germline assignment: CDR1 SGHTS and CDR2 YDEGEE. V was clipped by 2 bases and J by 2 bases; unmatched bases: 7. CDR3 amino acids: CASSFAGLDPYEQYF. CDR3 nucleotides: TGTGCCAGCAGCTTCGCCGGACTAGACCCCTACGAGCAGTACTTC.

The V and J genes are TRBV9 and TRBJ2-3; TRBD2 aligns across 9 bases. Germline CDR1 and CDR2: SGDLS and YYNGEE. This CDR3 is 17 amino acids long. The J segment lost 2 bases and the V segment lost 3 bases, leaving 10 bases of the junction unmatched. The CDR3 DNA is TGTGCCAGCAGCGACTCGTTAGCGGGAGAGAACACAGATACGCAGTATTTT. Translating it yields CASSDSLAGENTDTQYF.

This clone was observed a few times. The chain has TRBV6-5 and TRBJ1-2, with TRBD1 as a possible D gene (6 bases). CDR3 length equals 15 residues. V gave up 0 bases and J gave up 3 bases, with 11 bases separating them. Germline V lookup: CDR1 MNHEY, CDR2 SVGAGI. The CDR3 sequence: CASSYSAGQDYGYTF. The CDR3 coding sequence is TGTGCCAGCAGTTACTCAGCGGGACAAGACTATGGCTACACCTTC.

The chain carries TRBV9 and TRBJ2-2; 9 nucleotides match TRBD2. This CDR3 has 17 residues. Germline V gene data show CDR1 as SGDLS and CDR2 as YYNGEE. V shed 0 bases, J shed 3 bases, and the junction held 6 bases outside the gene matches. The chain's CDR3 is CASSVGGSGGDTGELFF. In DNA form, the CDR3 reads TGTGCCAGCAGCGTAGGGGGTAGCGGGGGAGACACCGGGGAGCTGTTTTTT.

In this sample, this clone turned up a few times. The chain has TRBV15 and TRBJ1-6; D gene uncertain. Germline CDR1 reads LNHNV; CDR2 reads YYDKDF (reference sequence). This CDR3 spans 15 amino acids. V dropped 5 bases and J dropped 5 bases, with 13 bases sitting between them. The CDR3 here is CATSRSRGDNSPLHF. The CDR3, as DNA: TGTGCCACCAGCCGGAGCCGGGGTGATAATTCACCCCTCCACTTT. Full variable domain (rest looked up from reference TRBV15 and TRBJ1-6): DAMVIQNPRYQVTQFGKPVTLSCSQTLNHNVMYWYQQKSSQAPKLLFHYYDKDFNNEADTPDNFQSRRPNTSFCFLDIRSPGLGDTAMYLCATSRSRGDNSPLHFGNGTRLTVT.

This chain links TRBV24-1 with TRBJ2-7; possibly TRBD2 for D (7 bases). V shed 4 bases and J shed 6 bases, with 18 bases lying between them. CDR3 length: 15 amino acids. Looked up from germline, CDR1 is KGHDR and CDR2 is SFDVKD. The CDR3 DNA sequence: TGTGCCACCAGTGACCGACAGGCCTCGGGAGGCGAGCAGTACTTC. Its translation: CATSDRQASGGEQYF.

This chain connects TRBV11-3 to TRBJ2-4, with D possibly being TRBD1 (5 bases). Deletions cut 0 bases from V and 0 bases from J, with 9 bases between. Germline V CDR1 and CDR2: SGHNT, YENEEA. This CDR3 has 16 amino acids. This CDR3 is CASSLDRVRAKNIQYF. CDR3 sequence (DNA): TGTGCCAGCAGCTTAGACAGGGTAAGAGCCAAAAACATTCAGTACTTC.

The chain combines TRBV4-2 with TRBJ1-5; D is possibly TRBD1 (6 bases). The germline CDR1 and CDR2 sequences are LGHNA and YNFKEQ. Trimming stripped 4 bases from V and 4 bases from J, with 14 bases between. The CDR3 is 15 residues long. CDR3 DNA: TGTGCCAGCAGCCTCGAGGACAGTCGGAATCAGCCCCAGCATTTT. Encoded protein: CASSLEDSRNQPQHF.

The chain couples TRBV7-8 to TRBJ2-1; TRBD2 matches at 7 bases. Per germline, CDR1 SGHVS and CDR2 FQNEAQ. The CDR3 is made up of 17 amino acids. Germline trimming cut 2 bases from V and 7 bases from J; bases unmatched to any gene: 14. As DNA, the CDR3 is TGTGCCAGCAGCTTACGTTCCTTTGGGGGAGGGCCTAATGAGCAGTTCTTC. This codes for CASSLRSFGGGPNEQFF. Using reference TRBV7-8 and TRBJ2-1 for the parts outside the CDR3, the full variable domain is GAGVSQSPRYKVAKRGQDVALRCDPISGHVSLFWYQQALGQGPEFLTYFQNEAQLDKSGLPSDRFFAERPEGSVSTLKIQRTQQEDSAVYLCASSLRSFGGGPNEQFFGPGTRLTVL.

This clone came up a few times. The rearrangement uses TRBV19 and TRBJ1-5, with 8 bases fitting TRBD1. This CDR3 is built from 14 residues. CDR1 is LNHDA and CDR2 is SQIVND in the germline V gene (reference sequence). After removal of 5 bases from V and 7 bases from J, the junction contained 7 bases not matched to a gene. DNA for the CDR3: TGTGCCAGTAGTTGGACAGGGAGTAGGCAGCCCCAGCATTTT. This gives the protein CASSWTGSRQPQHF. The full variable domain, its missing parts supplied by reference TRBV19 and TRBJ1-5, is DGGITQSPKYLFRKEGQNVTLSCEQNLNHDAMYWYRQDPGQGLRLIYYSQIVNDFQKGDIAEGYSVSREKKESFPLTVTSAQKNPTAFYLCASSWTGSRQPQHFGDGTRLSIL.

The chain carries TRBV4-3 and TRBJ1-4, with D uncertain. CDR1 is LGHNA, CDR2 YSLEER, per germline. Trimming left V 0 bases short and J 4 bases short, with 12 bases between. This CDR3 is 16 amino acids long. The CDR3 spells CASSQDFGPGNEKLFF. The CDR3 DNA reads as TGCGCCAGCAGCCAAGATTTCGGTCCGGGTAATGAAAAACTGTTTTTT.